One sample yielded the 18 T cell receptor beta chains listed below, sequenced in a study of blood T cell repertoires in COVID-19. The repertoire was sequenced with immunoSEQ multiplex PCR; TCRdb's copy has only in-frame clones and lacks some. This sample has around 240,000 clones, with about 88% found just once. Material for sequencing was peripheral blood. The source is a man aged 35 to 55 with acute or convalescent COVID-19.

This clone was counted once. This chain uses TRBV4-1 with TRBJ2-5; 10 bases are shared with TRBD2. CDR3 length: 17 residues. Germline V gene lookup returns CDR1 MGHRA and CDR2 YSYEKL. Trimming cost V 0 bases and J 5 bases; bases outside gene matches: 9. This CDR3 is CASSQEERGGLEETQYF. The CDR3 DNA follows: TGCGCCAGCAGCCAAGAGGAGCGGGGGGGCCTTGAGGAGACCCAGTACTTC.

The chain uses TRBV7-6 and TRBJ1-1; D remains unclear. The CDR3 contains 13 residues. Germline V gene lookup returns CDR1 SGHVS and CDR2 FNYEAQ. V was pared by 2 bases and J by 1 base, with 5 bases between. The CDR3 protein is CASSLSGNTEAFF. The CDR3 nucleotides read TGTGCCAGCAGCTTATCGGGGAACACTGAAGCTTTCTTT.

The rearrangement uses TRBV28 and TRBJ1-6, with 7 bases aligning to TRBD1. V gave up 2 bases and J gave up 7 bases; unmatched junction bases: 8. The CDR3 totals 16 residues. Per germline, CDR1 MDHEN and CDR2 SYDVKM. This CDR3 is CASSLHPGQTNSPLHF. The CDR3 DNA sequence: TGTGCCAGCAGTTTACACCCGGGACAGACCAATTCACCCCTCCACTTT. Complete variable domain (other parts from reference TRBV28 and TRBJ1-6): DVKVTQSSRYLVKRTGEKVFLECVQDMDHENMFWYRQDPGLGLRLIYFSYDVKMKEKGDIPEGYSVSREKKERFSLILESASTNQTSMYLCASSLHPGQTNSPLHFGNGTRLTVT.

This clone has only a few counts. J is TRBJ1-1 and V is TRBV11-2; possible D gene TRBD1, 5 bases. Trimming took 1 base from V and 1 from J, leaving 7 bases between them. This CDR3 contains 14 residues. Germline V gene lookup returns CDR1 SGHAT and CDR2 FQNNGV. CDR3 loop: CASSLAQGNTEAFF. The CDR3 DNA reads TGTGCCAGCAGCTTAGCGCAGGGGAACACTGAAGCTTTCTTT.

This CDR3 is CASSSRLNSPLHF. The CDR3 bases are TGTGCCAGCAGTTCAAGACTAAATTCACCCCTCCACTTT. V and J are TRBV6-5 and TRBJ1-6; D remains ambiguous. There are 13 residues in the CDR3. Trimming removed 4 bases at V and 7 bases at J, with 8 bases between. The germline V gene has CDR1 MNHEY and CDR2 SVGAGI.

J is TRBJ2-1 and V is TRBV2; a weak D match, TRBD2 (6 bases). The CDR3 has 15 residues. Trimming left V 4 bases short and J 6 bases short, with 16 bases between. Germline loops: CDR1 SNHLY, CDR2 FYNNEI. The DNA for the CDR3 is TGTGCCAGCAGTGGCGAGGGTCGGGAGTTCAATGAGCAGTTCTTC. It specifies CASSGEGREFNEQFF. The entire variable domain, with the rest obtained from reference TRBV2 and TRBJ2-1, is as follows: EPEVTQTPSHQVTQMGQEVILRCVPISNHLYFYWYRQILGQKVEFLVSFYNNEISEKSEIFDDQFSVERPDGSNFTLKIRSTKLEDSAMYFCASSGEGREFNEQFFGPGTRLTVL.

The chain links TRBV2 to TRBJ1-3; D unresolved. The CDR3 totals 14 residues. Trimming removed 7 bases at V and 4 bases at J, with 14 bases between. Per the germline V gene, CDR1 is SNHLY and CDR2 is FYNNEI. The CDR3 nucleotides are TGTGCCAGCATAAGATCGGGGTCAGGAAACACCATATATTTT. It specifies CASIRSGSGNTIYF.

The chain recombines TRBV2 with TRBJ1-2, with TRBD1 identical over 8 bases. The CDR3 covers 17 residues. The germline gives CDR1 SNHLY, CDR2 FYNNEI. V was clipped by 6 bases and J by 0 bases; unmatched bases: 12. The CDR3 DNA is TGTGCCAGCAGCCCAGACAGGGGATTCCCCTCTAACTATGGCTACACCTTC. Protein sequence: CASSPDRGFPSNYGYTF. The full variable domain, with the rest looked up from reference TRBV2 and TRBJ1-2, is EPEVTQTPSHQVTQMGQEVILRCVPISNHLYFYWYRQILGQKVEFLVSFYNNEISEKSEIFDDQFSVERPDGSNFTLKIRSTKLEDSAMYFCASSPDRGFPSNYGYTFGSGTRLTVV.

V gene TRBV6-5 combines with J gene TRBJ1-3; D possibly corresponds to TRBD1 (6 bases). The CDR3 totals 13 residues. The germline V and J ends were trimmed by 6 bases and 2 bases, with 8 bases remaining between them. CDR1 is MNHEY, CDR2 SVGAGI, per germline. The CDR3 loop reads CASRQGAGNTIYF. The CDR3 DNA is TGTGCCAGCAGACAGGGCGCTGGAAACACCATATATTTT.

This chain joins TRBV7-9 and TRBJ1-5; 8 nucleotides align to TRBD1. The CDR3 runs 14 residues. Trimming cost V 4 bases and J 5 bases; bases outside gene matches: 4. Germline CDR1 reads SEHNR; CDR2 reads FQNEAQ (reference sequence). Here the CDR3 reads CASSSDREHQPQHF. Written as DNA, the CDR3 is TGTGCCAGCAGCTCGGACAGGGAGCATCAGCCCCAGCATTTT. Based on the CDR3 plus reference TRBV7-9 and TRBJ1-5, the full variable domain is DTGVSQNPRHKITKRGQNVTFRCDPISEHNRLYWYRQTLGQGPEFLTYFQNEAQLEKSRLLSDRFSAERPKGSFSTLEIQRTEQGDSAMYLCASSSDREHQPQHFGDGTRLSIL.

The chain employs TRBV5-4 and TRBJ2-1; TRBD1 matches 11 bases. V trimming: 0 bases; J trimming: 3 bases; junction bases outside the gene matches: 2. The CDR3 contains 16 residues. Per the germline V gene, CDR1 is SGHNT and CDR2 is YYREEE (reference sequence). As DNA, the CDR3 is TGTGCCAGCAGCTTGGCCGGGACAGGGGGCTACAATGAGCAGTTCTTC. This gives the protein CASSLAGTGGYNEQFF.

V is TRBV5-6 and J is TRBJ1-1; 8 nucleotides agree with TRBD1. This CDR3 spans 19 amino acids. V dropped 4 bases and J dropped 3; count of bases not matched to a gene: 20. In germline, CDR1 is SGHDT, CDR2 YYEEEE. The CDR3 here is CASSGKAGQGGRGDTEAFF. Written as DNA, the CDR3 is TGTGCCAGCAGCGGGAAAGCTGGACAGGGAGGAAGAGGGGACACTGAAGCTTTCTTT. The whole variable domain, filled in from reference TRBV5-6 and TRBJ1-1, reads DAGVTQSPTHLIKTRGQQVTLRCSPKSGHDTVSWYQQALGQGPQFIFQYYEEEERQRGNFPDRFSGHQFPNYSSELNVNALLLGDSALYLCASSGKAGQGGRGDTEAFFGQGTRLTVV.

CDR3 nucleotide sequence: TGTGCCATCAGTACGACCGGGGGCGGGGGTACCTCCTACAATGAGCAGTTCTTC. It codes for CAISTTGGGGTSYNEQFF. The V gene is TRBV10-3, the J gene TRBJ2-1; tentatively, D is TRBD2 (7 bases). Germline V lookup: CDR1 ENHRY, CDR2 SYGVKD. V lost 5 bases, J lost 0 bases, and 20 bases lay in between. CDR3 length: 18 amino acids.

The chain combines TRBV18 with TRBJ1-2; 7 bases are shared with TRBD1. CDR1 and CDR2 (germline): KGHSH, LQKENI. This CDR3 has 14 residues. V lost 4 bases and J lost 6; bases outside the gene matches: 8. The CDR3 is CASSQGQTSHGYTF. The CDR3 DNA reads TGTGCCAGCTCACAGGGACAGACGTCGCATGGCTACACCTTC.

The V call is TRBV7-9, the J call TRBJ1-5, with D unresolved. V was pared by 3 bases and J by 4 bases, with 13 bases between. The germline CDR1 and CDR2 sequences are SEHNR and FQNEAQ (reference sequence). The CDR3 spans 15 residues. The CDR3 loop is CASSLEGAGNQPQHF. DNA for the CDR3: TGTGCCAGCAGCTTGGAAGGTGCGGGGAATCAGCCCCAGCATTTT.

The chain is built from TRBV7-9 and TRBJ2-7; perhaps TRBD1 as D (5 bases). V lost 5 bases to trimming and J lost 2 bases, with 13 bases between them. The CDR3 spans 14 residues. CDR1 and CDR2 from the germline V gene are SEHNR and FQNEAQ (reference sequence). The CDR3 reads CASSPGVGAYEQYF. CDR3 DNA sequence: TGTGCCAGCAGCCCCGGTGTAGGGGCCTACGAGCAGTACTTC. Full variable domain (outside the CDR3, taken from reference TRBV7-9 and TRBJ2-7): DTGVSQNPRHKITKRGQNVTFRCDPISEHNRLYWYRQTLGQGPEFLTYFQNEAQLEKSRLLSDRFSAERPKGSFSTLEIQRTEQGDSAMYLCASSPGVGAYEQYFGPGTRLTVT.

This rearrangement joins TRBV21-1 to TRBJ2-4; the table's D call, TRBD2, was not checked against the DNA. TRBV21-1 is assigned pseudogene status. The CDR3 length is 22 residues. The CDR3 sequence is CASSTPGTSGASPNNSKNIQYF. In DNA, the CDR3 is TGTGCCAGCAGCACACCCGGGACTAGCGGGGCGAGCCCCAATAACTCCAAAAACATTCAGTACTTC.

The J gene is TRBJ1-2, the V gene TRBV18; D not resolved. V was shortened by 3 bases and J by 8 bases, with 13 bases between the two germline ends. This CDR3 spans 13 amino acids. From germline, CDR1 is KGHSH and CDR2 LQKENI. CDR3 sequence reads: CASSPRVSAGYTF. CDR3 coding DNA: TGTGCCAGCTCACCCCGGGTGTCGGCGGGCTACACCTTC.